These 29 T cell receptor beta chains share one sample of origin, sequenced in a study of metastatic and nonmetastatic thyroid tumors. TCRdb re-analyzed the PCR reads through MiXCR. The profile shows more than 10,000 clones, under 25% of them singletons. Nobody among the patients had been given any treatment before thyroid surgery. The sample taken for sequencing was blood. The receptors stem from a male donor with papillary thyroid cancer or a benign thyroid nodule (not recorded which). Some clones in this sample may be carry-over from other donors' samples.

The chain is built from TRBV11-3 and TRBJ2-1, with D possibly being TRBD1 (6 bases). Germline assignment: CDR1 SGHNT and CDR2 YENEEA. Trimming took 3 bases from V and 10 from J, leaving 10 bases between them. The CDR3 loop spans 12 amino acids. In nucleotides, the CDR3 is TGTGCCAGCAGCTTTAGGGACACCGAGCAGTTCTTC. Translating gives CASSFRDTEQFF.

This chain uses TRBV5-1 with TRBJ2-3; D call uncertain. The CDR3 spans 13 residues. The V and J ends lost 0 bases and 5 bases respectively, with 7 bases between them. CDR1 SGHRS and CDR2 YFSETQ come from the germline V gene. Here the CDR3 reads CASSLGWRDTQYF. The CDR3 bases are TGCGCCAGCAGCTTGGGTTGGAGAGATACGCAGTATTTT.

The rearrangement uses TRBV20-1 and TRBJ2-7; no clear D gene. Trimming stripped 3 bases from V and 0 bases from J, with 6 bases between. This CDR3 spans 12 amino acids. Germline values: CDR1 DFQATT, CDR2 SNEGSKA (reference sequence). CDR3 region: CSASPDSYEQYF. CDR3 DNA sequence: TGCAGTGCTAGTCCCGACTCCTACGAGCAGTACTTC.

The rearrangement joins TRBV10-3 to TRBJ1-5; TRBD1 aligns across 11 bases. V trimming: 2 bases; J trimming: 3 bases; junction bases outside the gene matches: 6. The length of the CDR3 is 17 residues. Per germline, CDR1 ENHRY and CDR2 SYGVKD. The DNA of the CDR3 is TGTGCCATCAGTGAGACCGGACAGGGGGCAACCAATCAGCCCCAGCATTTT. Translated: CAISETGQGATNQPQHF.

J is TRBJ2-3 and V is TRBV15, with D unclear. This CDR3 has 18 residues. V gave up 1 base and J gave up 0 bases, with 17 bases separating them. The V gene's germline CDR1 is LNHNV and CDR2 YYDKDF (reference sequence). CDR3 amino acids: CATSRVRSRSLSTDTQYF. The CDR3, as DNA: TGTGCCACCAGCAGAGTCCGATCGAGATCCCTAAGCACAGATACGCAGTATTTT.

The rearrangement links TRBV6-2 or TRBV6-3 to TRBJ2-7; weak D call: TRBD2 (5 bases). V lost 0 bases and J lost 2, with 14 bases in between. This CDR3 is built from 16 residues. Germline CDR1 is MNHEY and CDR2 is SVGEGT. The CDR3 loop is CASSYSSMDSAYEQYF. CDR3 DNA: TGTGCCAGCAGTTACTCGAGTATGGACTCCGCCTACGAGCAGTACTTC.

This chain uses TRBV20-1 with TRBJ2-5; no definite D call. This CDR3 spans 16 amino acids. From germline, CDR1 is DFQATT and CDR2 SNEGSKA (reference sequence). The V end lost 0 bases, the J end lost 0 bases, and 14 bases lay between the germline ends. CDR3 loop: CSARDFSQPYQETQYF. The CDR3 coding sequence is TGCAGTGCTAGAGATTTTTCCCAGCCGTACCAAGAGACCCAGTACTTC.

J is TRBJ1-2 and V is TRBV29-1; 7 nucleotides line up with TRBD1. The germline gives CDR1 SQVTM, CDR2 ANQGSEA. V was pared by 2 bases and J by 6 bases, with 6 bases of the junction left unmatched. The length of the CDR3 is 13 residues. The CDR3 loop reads CSVEPSRGNGYTF. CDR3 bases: TGCAGCGTTGAACCCAGCAGGGGGAATGGCTACACCTTC.

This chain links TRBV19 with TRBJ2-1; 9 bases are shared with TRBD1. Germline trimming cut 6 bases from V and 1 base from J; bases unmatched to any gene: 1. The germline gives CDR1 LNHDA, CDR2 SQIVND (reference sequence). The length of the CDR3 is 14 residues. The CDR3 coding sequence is TGTGCCAGTAGGGGACAGGGATCCTACAATGAGCAGTTCTTC. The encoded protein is CASRGQGSYNEQFF.

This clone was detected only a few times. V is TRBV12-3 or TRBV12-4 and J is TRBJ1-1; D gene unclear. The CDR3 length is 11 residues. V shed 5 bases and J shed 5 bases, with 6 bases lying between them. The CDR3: CASSRGTEAFF. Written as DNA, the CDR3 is TGTGCCAGCAGTCGTGGGACTGAAGCTTTCTTT.

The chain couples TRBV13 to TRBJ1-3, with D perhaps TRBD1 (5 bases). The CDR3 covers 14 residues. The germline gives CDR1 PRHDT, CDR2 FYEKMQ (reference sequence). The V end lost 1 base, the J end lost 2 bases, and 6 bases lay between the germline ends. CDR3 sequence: CASSLAGPGNTIYF. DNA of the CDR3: TGTGCCAGCAGCTTAGCAGGGCCTGGAAACACCATATATTTT.

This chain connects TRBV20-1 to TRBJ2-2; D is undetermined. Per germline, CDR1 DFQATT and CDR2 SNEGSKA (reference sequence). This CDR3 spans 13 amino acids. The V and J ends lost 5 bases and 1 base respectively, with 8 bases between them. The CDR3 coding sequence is TGCAGTGCTGGGGTGGAGAACACCGGGGAGCTGTTTTTT. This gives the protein CSAGVENTGELFF.

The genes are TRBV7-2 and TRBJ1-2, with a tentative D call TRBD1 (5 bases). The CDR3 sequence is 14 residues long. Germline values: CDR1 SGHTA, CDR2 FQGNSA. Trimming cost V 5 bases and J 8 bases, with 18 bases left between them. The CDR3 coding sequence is TGTGCCAGCAGCCCCCGCGGAGGGGCGGTGGGCTACACCTTC. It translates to CASSPRGGAVGYTF. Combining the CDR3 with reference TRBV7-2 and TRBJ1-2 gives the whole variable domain GAGVSQSPSNKVTEKGKDVELRCDPISGHTALYWYRQSLGQGLEFLIYFQGNSAPDKSGLPSDRFSAERTGGSVSTLTIQRTQQEDSAVYLCASSPRGGAVGYTFGSGTRLTVV.

This chain's CDR3 is CASSSTGLGQPQHF. Written as DNA, the CDR3 is TGTGCCAGCAGTTCGACAGGGTTAGGTCAGCCCCAGCATTTT. The V gene is TRBV6-1, the J gene TRBJ1-5; 7 positions agree with TRBD1. From germline, CDR1 is MNHNS and CDR2 SASEGT. The CDR3 is 14 residues long. J lost 6 bases, V lost 5 bases, and 7 bases had no gene match.

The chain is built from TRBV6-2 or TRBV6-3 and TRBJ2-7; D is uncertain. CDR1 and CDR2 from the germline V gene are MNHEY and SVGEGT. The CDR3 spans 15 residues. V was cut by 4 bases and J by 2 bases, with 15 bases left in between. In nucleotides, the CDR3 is TGTGCCAGCAGTTTGCGGACCGGCGGTACCTACGAGCAGTACTTC. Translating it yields CASSLRTGGTYEQYF.

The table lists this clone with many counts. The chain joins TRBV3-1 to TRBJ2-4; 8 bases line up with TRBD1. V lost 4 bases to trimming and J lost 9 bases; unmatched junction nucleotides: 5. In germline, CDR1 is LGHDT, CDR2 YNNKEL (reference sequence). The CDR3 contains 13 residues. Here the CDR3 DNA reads TGTGCCAGCAGCCCGGACAGGGACGGCATTCAGTACTTC. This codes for CASSPDRDGIQYF.

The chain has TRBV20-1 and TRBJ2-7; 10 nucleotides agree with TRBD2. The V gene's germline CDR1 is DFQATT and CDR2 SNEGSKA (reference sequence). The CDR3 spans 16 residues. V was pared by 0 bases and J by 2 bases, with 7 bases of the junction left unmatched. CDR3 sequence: CSARDGRTSGAYEQYF. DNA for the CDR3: TGCAGTGCTAGAGATGGTCGGACTAGCGGAGCCTACGAGCAGTACTTC.

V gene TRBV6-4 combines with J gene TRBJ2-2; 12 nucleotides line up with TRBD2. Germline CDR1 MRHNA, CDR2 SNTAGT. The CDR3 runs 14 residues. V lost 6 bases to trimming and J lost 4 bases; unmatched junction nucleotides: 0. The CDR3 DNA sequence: TGTGCCAGCAGGACTAGCGGGAGCACCGGGGAGCTGTTTTTT. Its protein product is CASRTSGSTGELFF.

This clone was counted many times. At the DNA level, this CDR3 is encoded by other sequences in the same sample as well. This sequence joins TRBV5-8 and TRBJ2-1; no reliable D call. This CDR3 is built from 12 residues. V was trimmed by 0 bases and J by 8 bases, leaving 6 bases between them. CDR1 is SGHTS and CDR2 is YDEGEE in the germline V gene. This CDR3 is CASSLGAYEQFF. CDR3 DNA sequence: TGTGCCAGCAGCTTGGGGGCCTATGAGCAGTTCTTC.

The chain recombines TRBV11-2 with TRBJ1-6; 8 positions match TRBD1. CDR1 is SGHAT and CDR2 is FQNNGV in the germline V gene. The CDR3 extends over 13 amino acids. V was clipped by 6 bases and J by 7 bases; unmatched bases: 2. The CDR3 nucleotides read TGTGCCAGCAGTTGGACAGGGAATTCACCCCTCCACTTT. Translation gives CASSWTGNSPLHF.

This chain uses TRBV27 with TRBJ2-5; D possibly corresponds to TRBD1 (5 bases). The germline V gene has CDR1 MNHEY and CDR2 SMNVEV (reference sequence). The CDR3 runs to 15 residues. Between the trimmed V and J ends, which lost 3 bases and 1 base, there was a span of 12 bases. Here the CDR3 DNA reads TGTGCCAGCAGTTTCAAGGACAACCTCCAAGAGACCCAGTACTTC. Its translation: CASSFKDNLQETQYF.

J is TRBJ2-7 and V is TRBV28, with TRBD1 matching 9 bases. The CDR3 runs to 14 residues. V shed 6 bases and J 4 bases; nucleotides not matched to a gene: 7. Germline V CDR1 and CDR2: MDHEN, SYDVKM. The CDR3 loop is CASSVTDRGYEQYF. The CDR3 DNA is TGTGCCAGCAGCGTAACTGACAGGGGGTACGAGCAGTACTTC. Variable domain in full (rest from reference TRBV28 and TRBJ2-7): DVKVTQSSRYLVKRTGEKVFLECVQDMDHENMFWYRQDPGLGLRLIYFSYDVKMKEKGDIPEGYSVSREKKERFSLILESASTNQTSMYLCASSVTDRGYEQYFGPGTRLTVT.

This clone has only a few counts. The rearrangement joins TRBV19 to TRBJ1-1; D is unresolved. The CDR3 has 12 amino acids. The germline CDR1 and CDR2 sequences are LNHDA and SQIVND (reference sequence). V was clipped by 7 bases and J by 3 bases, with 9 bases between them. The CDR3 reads CASNTGYTEAFF. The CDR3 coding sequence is TGTGCCAGTAATACGGGATACACTGAAGCTTTCTTT.

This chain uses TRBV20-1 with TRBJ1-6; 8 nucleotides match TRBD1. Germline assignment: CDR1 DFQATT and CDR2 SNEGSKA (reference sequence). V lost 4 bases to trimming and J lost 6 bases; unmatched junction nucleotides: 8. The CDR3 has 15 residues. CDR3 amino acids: CSAILGQGGNSPLHF. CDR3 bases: TGCAGTGCTATACTCGGACAGGGAGGTAATTCACCCCTCCACTTT.

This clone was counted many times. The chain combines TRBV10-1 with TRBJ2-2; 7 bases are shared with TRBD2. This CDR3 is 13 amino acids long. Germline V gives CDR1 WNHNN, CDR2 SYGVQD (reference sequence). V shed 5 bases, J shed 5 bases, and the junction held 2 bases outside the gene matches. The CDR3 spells CASSLAETGELFF. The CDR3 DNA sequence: TGCGCCAGCAGTCTAGCGGAGACCGGGGAGCTGTTTTTT.

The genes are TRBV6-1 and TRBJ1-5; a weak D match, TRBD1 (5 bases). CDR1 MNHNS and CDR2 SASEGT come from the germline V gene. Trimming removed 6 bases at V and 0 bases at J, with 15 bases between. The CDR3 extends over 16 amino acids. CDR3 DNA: TGTGCCAGCAGCCGGGCCGACAGCTATAGCAATCAGCCCCAGCATTTT. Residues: CASSRADSYSNQPQHF.

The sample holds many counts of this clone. CDR3 nucleotides: TGCAGTGCCCCTCATTTGGCGGGAGGGCCGGGCACAGATACGCAGTATTTT. Its protein product is CSAPHLAGGPGTDTQYF. V usage is TRBV20-1 and J usage is TRBJ2-3; 9 bases line up with TRBD2. J lost 1 base, V lost 6 bases, and 14 bases had no gene match. The length of the CDR3 is 17 residues. Germline CDR1 DFQATT, CDR2 SNEGSKA (reference sequence).

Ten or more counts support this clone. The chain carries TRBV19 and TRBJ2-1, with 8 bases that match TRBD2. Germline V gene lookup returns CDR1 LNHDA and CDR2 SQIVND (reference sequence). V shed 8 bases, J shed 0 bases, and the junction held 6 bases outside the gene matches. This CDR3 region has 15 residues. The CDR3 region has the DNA TGTGCCAGTGGGTTAGCGGGAAGCTCCTACAATGAGCAGTTCTTC. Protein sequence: CASGLAGSSYNEQFF.

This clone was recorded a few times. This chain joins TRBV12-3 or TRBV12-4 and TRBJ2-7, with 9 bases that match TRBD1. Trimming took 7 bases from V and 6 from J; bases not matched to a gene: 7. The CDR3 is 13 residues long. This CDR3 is CASIRTGVSEQYF. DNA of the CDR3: TGTGCCAGCATTCGGACAGGGGTCTCCGAGCAGTACTTC.